These 5 T cell receptor beta chains were all obtained from the same sample, sequenced in a study of graft-versus-host responses after intestinal transplantation. These receptors' targets are unknown. Generated by immunoSEQ multiplex PCR, the TCRdb table keeps only in-frame clones and is missing some. The data contain 77,000 or so clones, around 96% of them singletons. Sequences were derived from unstimulated CD8+ T cells sorted from spleen or lymph node cells, sampled before intestinal transplant. Receptor source: a human donor who received an intestinal transplant.

The gene calls are TRBV7-3 and TRBJ2-3, with D possibly being TRBD2 (6 bases). The CDR3 consists of 15 residues. Germline loops: CDR1 SGHTA, CDR2 FQGTGA. V lost 2 bases and J lost 2, with 11 bases in between. CDR3 sequence (DNA): TGTGCCAGCAGCTTAGTCGGACTACCCACAGATACGCAGTATTTT. Encoded protein: CASSLVGLPTDTQYF. Using reference TRBV7-3 and TRBJ2-3 for the parts outside the CDR3, the full variable domain is GAGVSQTPSNKVTEKGKYVELRCDPISGHTALYWYRQSLGQGPEFLIYFQGTGAADDSGLPNDRFFAVRPEGSVSTLKIQRTERGDSAVYLCASSLVGLPTDTQYFGPGTRLTVL.

The chain links TRBV15 to TRBJ1-5; D is possibly TRBD1 (5 bases). Germline assignment: CDR1 LNHNV and CDR2 YYDKDF (reference sequence). Trimming cost V 1 base and J 2 bases, with 6 bases left between them. CDR3 length equals 14 residues. The CDR3 DNA reads as TGTGCCACCAGCAGAGGGGGGGGCAATCAGCCCCAGCATTTT. As protein: CATSRGGGNQPQHF.

The genes are TRBV5-6 and TRBJ2-7; 11 bases agree with TRBD2. V gave up 1 base and J gave up 4 bases; unmatched junction bases: 10. This CDR3 contains 17 residues. The germline V gene has CDR1 SGHDT and CDR2 YYEEEE. The CDR3 DNA follows: TGTGCCAGCAGCTTGATAACTAGCGGGAGCGCAATGTACGAGCAGTACTTC. It yields the protein CASSLITSGSAMYEQYF.

This rearrangement joins TRBV11-2 to TRBJ2-5; 10 bases match TRBD2. The CDR3 spans 18 residues. Germline CDR1 and CDR2: SGHAT and FQNNGV. V gave up 0 bases and J gave up 2 bases; unmatched junction bases: 9. The CDR3 loop reads CASSLEVVRAGGQETQYF. The CDR3 DNA follows: TGTGCCAGCAGCTTAGAGGTCGTACGAGCGGGAGGGCAAGAGACCCAGTACTTC.

This sequence joins TRBV6-5 and TRBJ2-1; 10 nucleotides align to TRBD2. The CDR3 extends over 15 amino acids. V was pared by 3 bases and J by 3 bases, with 2 bases of the junction left unmatched. From germline, CDR1 is MNHEY and CDR2 SVGAGI. The CDR3 DNA follows: TGTGCCAGCAGTTATTGGACTAGCGGCTACAATGAGCAGTTCTTC. As protein: CASSYWTSGYNEQFF.